Presented here are 19 T cell receptor beta chains from one specimen sequenced in a study of regulatory T cells in long-lasting Graves disease (dated by TCRdb to the early 2020s). The library was generated by multiplex PCR. The instrument given in TCRdb is Illumina HiSeq 4000. To build TCR beta libraries, CDR3 regions were amplified by Arm-PCR using iRepertoire HTBI primers. The public reads were run again by TCRdb, first through fastp at Q25 and then through MiXCR, and only productive beta chains were kept. Entries that share a CDR3 protein sequence are merged under the most common genes and DNA. Here the sample has some 250,000 distinct CDR3 sequences; 18% occur a single time. The top ten hold 22% of the sample. Read against the paper, the sample's time point label means: newly diagnosed GD, antithyroid drugs for less than 3 months. For both TCR sequencing and RNA sequencing, RNA was extracted from PBMCs using TRIzol.

The material sequenced was peripheral blood mononuclear cells (PBMCs), taken at new diagnosis, from a patient treated with antithyroid drugs. Every receptor here comes from a female donor with Graves disease.

This clonotype showed up many times. The chain uses TRBV2 and TRBJ2-1; 14 bases align to TRBD2. The V segment lost 5 bases and the J segment 14 bases; nucleotides outside the gene matches: 8. The CDR3 is 14 residues long. Germline assignment: CDR1 SNHLY and CDR2 FYNNEI. The CDR3, as DNA: TGTGCCAGCAGTAAGACTAGCGGGAGGGCGGTAAAGTTCTTC. This gives the protein CASSKTSGRAVKFF.

This clonotype was observed at least ten times. The V gene is TRBV19, the J gene TRBJ2-1; TRBD2 matches 7 bases. Germline assignment: CDR1 LNHDA and CDR2 SQIVND (reference sequence). V lost 1 base, J lost 4 bases, and 7 bases stayed unmatched. This CDR3 comprises 16 residues. In nucleotides, the CDR3 is TGTGCCAGTAGTATAGTCGCTAGCGGTCTTTACAATGAGCAGTTCTTC. Amino acids: CASSIVASGLYNEQFF.

This clonotype turned up a few times. This chain uses TRBV20-1 with TRBJ1-6; D gene unclear. The CDR3 has 15 residues. In germline, CDR1 is DFQATT, CDR2 SNEGSKA (reference sequence). Trimming pared 1 base from V and 4 bases from J, leaving 11 bases between. CDR3 DNA: TGCAGTGCTAGAGGAGGACCGGCGTATAATTCACCCCTCCACTTT. This translates into CSARGGPAYNSPLHF.

This clonotype showed up many times. V and J are TRBV7-9 and TRBJ1-2; D might be TRBD1 (6 bases). The CDR3 totals 13 residues. The V gene lost 4 bases and the J gene lost 5 bases, with 11 bases spanning the gap. Germline values: CDR1 SEHNR, CDR2 FQNEAQ (reference sequence). CDR3 amino acids: CASSWTQGYGYTF. The DNA of the CDR3 is TGTGCCAGCAGCTGGACACAGGGTTATGGCTACACCTTC.

This clonotype was found many times. The V gene is TRBV9, the J gene TRBJ1-5; D unresolved. Trimming pared 0 bases from V and 3 bases from J, leaving 10 bases between. Looked up from germline, CDR1 is SGDLS and CDR2 is YYNGEE. The CDR3 loop spans 15 amino acids. CDR3 bases: TGTGCCAGCAGCGTAGGTTCTGGGGTCAATCAGCCCCAGCATTTT. It codes for CASSVGSGVNQPQHF.

CDR3 residues: CASSHSGASTDTQYF. DNA for the CDR3: TGTGCCAGCAGCCATAGCGGGGCTAGCACAGATACGCAGTATTTT. The rearrangement links TRBV3-1 to TRBJ2-3, with 8 bases that match TRBD2. The CDR3 length is 15 residues. Germline loops: CDR1 LGHDT, CDR2 YNNKEL (reference sequence). V gave up 3 bases and J gave up 0 bases; unmatched junction bases: 2.

This clonotype was detected ten times or more. This chain joins TRBV28 and TRBJ1-3; TRBD1 is a possible D gene (6 bases). Trimming took off 7 bases at V and 7 bases at J, with 11 bases between the two ends. The CDR3 totals 12 residues. CDR1 and CDR2 (germline): MDHEN, SYDVKM. The CDR3 protein is CASMAGANTIYF. DNA of the CDR3: TGTGCCAGCATGGCAGGGGCGAACACCATATATTTT.

Concerning this clonotype: One base away lies a much larger clone, so this may be a sequencing read error. The chain recombines TRBV6-2 or TRBV6-3 with TRBJ2-5; D gene unclear. CDR1 and CDR2 from the germline V gene are MNHEY and SVGEGT. The CDR3 runs 15 residues. CDR3 DNA: TGTGCCAGCAGTTACACCCGGACGGTACAAGTGACCCAGTACTTC. Its protein product is CASSYTRTVQVTQYF.

This clonotype was observed at least ten times. The gene calls are TRBV6-9 and TRBJ1-2, with TRBD1 matching 7 bases. The CDR3 runs 15 residues. Trimming at V came to 3 bases and at J to 2 bases, leaving 6 bases not matched to a gene. CDR1 is MNHGY and CDR2 is SVAAGI in the germline V gene. CDR3 DNA: TGTGCCAGCAGTTACTCAGAGACAGGGAACTATGGCTACACCTTC. Its translation is CASSYSETGNYGYTF.

This clonotype was counted many times. J is TRBJ1-1 and V is TRBV29-1; D ambiguous. The CDR3 extends over 14 amino acids. The ends were cut back, 4 bases at V and 0 bases at J, with 12 bases in the middle. CDR1 and CDR2 (germline): SQVTM, ANQGSEA. DNA of the CDR3: TGCAGCGTTGGAAGACTTCTCATGAACACTGAAGCTTTCTTT. This translates into CSVGRLLMNTEAFF.

This clonotype has a count of ten or more. This chain links TRBV6-1 with TRBJ2-7; TRBD2 is a possible D gene (5 bases). The V end lost 7 bases, the J end lost 7 bases, and 26 bases lay between the germline ends. The CDR3 runs to 16 residues. Per the germline V gene, CDR1 is MNHNS and CDR2 is SASEGT. DNA of the CDR3: TGTGCCAGCACCTACGGGGTCGAAGCGTCTCCGTGGGAGCAGTACTTC. Its translation is CASTYGVEASPWEQYF.

The chain has TRBV27 and TRBJ2-5; 8 bases agree with TRBD1. The CDR3 spans 14 residues. V lost 5 bases to trimming and J lost 4 bases; unmatched junction nucleotides: 6. Per the germline V gene, CDR1 is MNHEY and CDR2 is SMNVEV (reference sequence). The CDR3 DNA sequence: TGTGCCAGCAGTCCGGGACAGGTCATAGAGACCCAGTACTTC. Protein: CASSPGQVIETQYF.

Concerning this clonotype itself: Given a far larger clone just one base away, this is likely a sequencing read error. The chain employs TRBV6-1 and TRBJ2-5; 8 nucleotides match TRBD2. CDR3 length equals 15 residues. V lost 4 bases, J lost 5 bases, and 9 bases stayed unmatched. Germline V gene sequence: CDR1 MNHNS, CDR2 SASEGT. The CDR3 is CASSARTSLGETQYF. CDR3 coding DNA: TGTGCCAGCAGTGCTCGGACTAGCCTAGGGGAGACCCAGTACTTC.

This clonotype was recorded many times. This chain's CDR3 is CASSPSNGINNEQFF. In DNA, the CDR3 is TGTGCCAGCAGCCCGAGCAACGGGATTAACAATGAGCAGTTCTTC. The V and J genes are TRBV9 and TRBJ2-1, with D tentatively TRBD2 (5 bases). The V end was cut by 4 bases, the J end by 5 bases, with 16 bases between. This CDR3 contains 15 residues. In germline, CDR1 is SGDLS, CDR2 YYNGEE.

As to this clonotype: A read error is the likely source, as a far larger clone sits one nucleotide away. This chain joins TRBV18 and TRBJ2-4; D perhaps matches TRBD2 (6 bases). The V end lost 2 bases, the J end lost 13 bases, and 21 bases lay between the germline ends. There are 15 residues in the CDR3. Germline-derived CDR1 and CDR2 are KGHSH and LQKENI. The CDR3 nucleotides read TGTGCCAGCTCACCAGAGGGAGGCGGAGGCAATGAGCAGTACTTC. This codes for CASSPEGGGGNEQYF.

The chain is built from TRBV6-1 and TRBJ2-1, with unresolved D. The CDR3 totals 11 residues. CDR1 and CDR2 (germline): MNHNS, SASEGT. With 0 bases removed from V and 12 bases from J, the gap between germline ends came to 6 bases. The CDR3: CASSEALRQFF. For the CDR3, the DNA is TGTGCCAGCAGTGAAGCGCTTCGGCAGTTCTTC.

This clonotype has at least ten counts. The gene calls are TRBV18 and TRBJ2-1; TRBD2 matches at 8 bases. Trimming took 8 bases from V and 2 from J; bases not matched to a gene: 5. The CDR3 sequence is 14 residues long. Germline values: CDR1 KGHSH, CDR2 LQKENI. This CDR3 is CASSAGGTYNEQFF. Here the CDR3 DNA reads TGTGCCAGCAGCGCGGGAGGTACCTACAATGAGCAGTTCTTC.

This clonotype was counted at least ten times. This chain uses TRBV2 with TRBJ2-1; a weak D match, TRBD2 (5 bases). V was shortened by 5 bases and J by 3 bases, with 8 bases between the two germline ends. CDR1 is SNHLY, CDR2 FYNNEI, per germline. This CDR3 is built from 13 residues. CDR3: CASSLRDYNEQFF. The CDR3 DNA follows: TGTGCCAGCAGTCTCCGGGACTACAATGAGCAGTTCTTC.

This clonotype came up once. The chain is built from TRBV3-1 and TRBJ2-7; TRBD1 matches 10 bases. Losses at the gene ends were 0 bases for V and 3 bases for J; bases not matched to a gene: 2. Germline loops: CDR1 LGHDT, CDR2 YNNKEL (reference sequence). This CDR3 region has 15 residues. CDR3: CASSQDRTGGYEQYF. DNA for the CDR3: TGTGCCAGCAGCCAAGACCGGACAGGGGGCTACGAGCAGTACTTC.